One sample yielded the 13 T cell receptor beta chains listed below, sequenced in a study of T cells in narcolepsy. The assay was immunoSEQ multiplex PCR, and TCRdb's table has in-frame clones only and misses some. The table includes about 27,000 clones, around three quarters detected once. The sample taken for sequencing was CD45RA- memory CD4+ T cells from PBMCs. The receptors come from a human donor with narcolepsy.

The chain combines TRBV27 with TRBJ2-3; 8 bases map to TRBD2. With 3 bases clipped from V and 6 bases from J, the junction kept 8 bases outside the gene matches. This CDR3 has 15 residues. The germline V gene has CDR1 MNHEY and CDR2 SMNVEV (reference sequence). CDR3 DNA: TGTGCCAGCAGTTTGGGGACTAGGGTGACGGATACGCAGTATTTT. Protein: CASSLGTRVTDTQYF.

V and J are TRBV2 and TRBJ2-2; the match to TRBD2 covers 13 bases. Germline lookup yields CDR1 SNHLY and CDR2 FYNNEI. The CDR3 runs to 16 residues. Trimming took 5 bases from V and 7 from J; bases not matched to a gene: 7. DNA for the CDR3: TGTGCCAGCAGTCGACAAGGGACTAGCGGGATCGGGGAGCTGTTTTTT. Its translation is CASSRQGTSGIGELFF.

This chain links TRBV11-1 with TRBJ2-5; D unresolved. This CDR3 is built from 16 residues. Germline-derived CDR1 and CDR2 are SGHAT and FQDESV (reference sequence). V lost 4 bases and J 5 bases, leaving 20 bases between the germline ends. This CDR3 reads CASSSPQATVLETQYF. CDR3 sequence (DNA): TGTGCCAGCAGCTCACCCCAGGCGACGGTACTGGAGACCCAGTACTTC.

This clone occurred once. The chain joins TRBV5-6 to TRBJ1-5; D is unresolved. The CDR3 is 15 residues long. Looked up from germline, CDR1 is SGHDT and CDR2 is YYEEEE. V was trimmed by 2 bases and J by 0 bases, leaving 9 bases between them. The CDR3 reads CASSFRRASNQPQHF. CDR3 in DNA: TGTGCCAGCAGCTTCCGACGGGCTAGCAATCAGCCCCAGCATTTT.

The gene calls are TRBV28 and TRBJ2-5; 8 bases map to TRBD2. Germline V gene lookup returns CDR1 MDHEN and CDR2 SYDVKM. This CDR3 has 16 residues. V lost 2 bases to trimming and J lost 4 bases; unmatched junction nucleotides: 9. CDR3 bases: TGTGCCAGCAGTTTAGATACGGGGGGGCCTTTAGAGACCCAGTACTTC. Its translation is CASSLDTGGPLETQYF. The full variable domain, with the rest looked up from reference TRBV28 and TRBJ2-5, is DVKVTQSSRYLVKRTGEKVFLECVQDMDHENMFWYRQDPGLGLRLIYFSYDVKMKEKGDIPEGYSVSREKKERFSLILESASTNQTSMYLCASSLDTGGPLETQYFGPGTRLLVL.

V and J are TRBV19 and TRBJ1-5, with D possibly matching TRBD1 (5 bases). The germline V gene encodes CDR1 LNHDA and CDR2 SQIVND (reference sequence). The V gene lost 7 bases and the J gene lost 0 bases, with 13 bases spanning the gap. The CDR3 length is 15 residues. As DNA, the CDR3 is TGTGCCAGTACTCTCGGGGCTGGTAGCAATCAGCCCCAGCATTTT. Its protein product is CASTLGAGSNQPQHF.

This sequence joins TRBV6-6 and TRBJ1-1, with 10 bases that match TRBD1. V lost 7 bases, J lost 10 bases, and 12 bases stayed unmatched. This CDR3 is 14 amino acids long. In germline, CDR1 is MNHNY, CDR2 SVGAGI (reference sequence). CDR3 DNA: TGTGCCAGCACCCAAGAGACAGGGGGCGCGGGAGCTTTCTTT. Amino acid sequence: CASTQETGGAGAFF.

This clone was detected only a few times. This sequence joins TRBV30 and TRBJ2-5; D is tentatively TRBD1 or TRBD2 (6 bases each). The germline V and J ends were trimmed by 6 bases and 4 bases, with 15 bases remaining between them. CDR1 is GTSNPN, CDR2 SVGIG, per germline (reference sequence). CDR3 length: 13 amino acids. The CDR3 here is CACRKGGGETQYF. The DNA for the CDR3 is TGTGCCTGTCGAAAGGGGGGAGGAGAGACCCAGTACTTC. The whole variable domain, filled in from reference TRBV30 and TRBJ2-5, reads SQTIHQWPATLVQPVGSPLSLECTVEGTSNPNLYWYRQAAGRGLQLLFYSVGIGQISSEVPQNLSASRPQDRQFILSSKKLLLSDSGFYLCACRKGGGETQYFGPGTRLLVL.

The chain carries TRBV7-2 and TRBJ1-5, with TRBD1 as a possible D gene (5 bases). The V gene lost 5 bases and the J gene lost 0 bases, with 11 bases spanning the gap. Germline V gives CDR1 SGHTA, CDR2 FQGNSA. The CDR3 runs to 15 residues. CDR3 amino acids: CASSNWDGSNQPQHF. As DNA, the CDR3 is TGTGCCAGCAGCAATTGGGACGGTAGCAATCAGCCCCAGCATTTT.

This rearrangement joins TRBV6-6 to TRBJ2-5, with TRBD2 identical over 8 bases. The better agreement between TRBJ2-7 and the DNA end casts doubt on the J call. The CDR3 length is 13 residues. In germline, CDR1 is MNHNY, CDR2 SVGAGI (reference sequence). The CDR3, as DNA: TGTGCCAGCATCGTGCGGGGGGACTACGAGCAGTACTTC. Translating gives CASIVRGDYEQYF.

There are a few counts of this clone. The gene calls are TRBV7-9 and TRBJ2-7; 7 bases are a match to TRBD2. This CDR3 contains 14 residues. In germline, CDR1 is SEHNR, CDR2 FQNEAQ (reference sequence). V dropped 5 bases and J dropped 4; count of bases not matched to a gene: 8. CDR3 loop: CASSIRTSIYEQYF. Written as DNA, the CDR3 is TGTGCCAGCAGCATCAGGACTAGTATTTACGAGCAGTACTTC.

This chain links TRBV29-1 with TRBJ2-5, with unresolved D. The CDR3 is 12 amino acids. The V end was cut by 1 base, the J end by 5 bases, with 8 bases between. CDR1 and CDR2 (germline): SQVTM, ANQGSEA. The CDR3 DNA reads TGCAGCGTTGAAGGGGGTTCGGAGACCCAGTACTTC. Protein sequence: CSVEGGSETQYF.

About this clone itself: One end of the junction fails to match germline, which may point to a read error. This CDR3 is also generated by other DNA sequences in the sample. This rearrangement joins TRBV2 to TRBJ2-5; TRBD1 matches 7 bases. This CDR3 comprises 15 residues. Per germline, CDR1 SNHLY and CDR2 FYNNEI. The CDR3 is CASSMTGNPQETQYF. The CDR3 nucleotides read TGCGCCAGCAGTATGACAGGGAATCCCCAAGAGACCCAGTACTTC. Filled out from reference TRBV2 and TRBJ2-5, the complete variable domain reads EPEVTQTPSHQVTQMGQEVILRCVPISNHLYFYWYRQILGQKVEFLVSFYNNEISEKSEIFDDQFSVERPDGSNFTLKIRSTKLEDSAMYFCASSMTGNPQETQYFGPGTRLLVL.